What follows are 28 T cell receptor beta chains derived from one specimen sequenced in a study of cytomegalovirus exposure and HLA in healthy donors. Both 60 Vbeta primers and 13 Jbeta primers went into the PCR. Assay: immunoSEQ multiplex PCR; the TCRdb copy retains only in-frame clones and omits some. The sample has roughly 110,000 clones; approximately 70% are singletons. Sample: PBMCs. The receptors were gathered from a man under 40 in good health and CMV-seropositive.

J is TRBJ1-4 and V is TRBV28, with 10 bases lining up with TRBD1. The germline gives CDR1 MDHEN, CDR2 SYDVKM. The V gene end was trimmed by 5 bases and the J gene end by 5 bases; junction bases not matched to a gene: 5. The CDR3 has 15 amino acids. The CDR3 region has the DNA TGTGCCAGCAGTCCTGGGGGACAGGGGAATGAAAAACTGTTTTTT. Translated: CASSPGGQGNEKLFF.

The chain recombines TRBV5-1 with TRBJ1-4; 10 bases fit TRBD1. The CDR3 length is 14 residues. V was clipped by 6 bases and J by 8 bases; unmatched bases: 7. Germline lookup yields CDR1 SGHRS and CDR2 YFSETQ. The CDR3 DNA follows: TGCGCCAGCAATCAAGGGACAGGGGAAGAAAAACTGTTTTTT. Encoded protein: CASNQGTGEEKLFF.

This clone has more than one count but fewer than ten. This same CDR3 is encoded by further DNA sequences in the sample. The CDR3 region has the DNA TGTGCCAGTGGGGGACAGCCGATGGGGGTCTGGGGTTCTAACTATGGCTACACCTTC. It translates to CASGGQPMGVWGSNYGYTF. The chain uses TRBV14 and TRBJ1-2; 7 bases agree with TRBD1. CDR1 is SGHDN and CDR2 is FVKESK in the germline V gene. The CDR3 has 19 residues. V dropped 9 bases and J dropped 0; count of bases not matched to a gene: 22.

The V call is TRBV6-1, the J call TRBJ1-2; TRBD1 is a possible D gene (6 bases). Germline values: CDR1 MNHNS, CDR2 SASEGT. CDR3 length: 16 residues. Trimming took off 0 bases at V and 5 bases at J, with 16 bases between the two ends. This chain's CDR3 is CASSEAGIGQGYGYTF. CDR3 coding DNA: TGTGCCAGCAGTGAAGCCGGTATTGGTCAGGGGTATGGCTACACCTTC.

Turning to this clone: The same CDR3 arises from other DNA sequences in this sample as well. This chain connects TRBV10-2 to TRBJ2-1, with 9 bases matching TRBD2. Looked up from germline, CDR1 is WSHSY and CDR2 is SAAADI. The CDR3 extends over 17 amino acids. V lost 3 bases to trimming and J lost 0 bases; unmatched junction nucleotides: 6. CDR3 sequence (DNA): TGCGCCAGCAGTGACTCTAGCGGGGTTTACTCCTACAATGAGCAGTTCTTC. It is translated as CASSDSSGVYSYNEQFF.

This clone showed up just a few times. This chain links TRBV5-4 with TRBJ2-7; 7 bases are a match to TRBD2. J lost 4 bases, V lost 0 bases, and 4 bases had no gene match. Germline CDR1 reads SGHNT; CDR2 reads YYREEE (reference sequence). The CDR3 loop spans 14 amino acids. This CDR3 is CASSLDPSGYEQYV. Written as DNA, the CDR3 is TGTGCCAGCAGCTTGGATCCTAGCGGTTACGAGCAGTACGTC.

With regard to this clone: At one boundary the junction diverges from the germline segment, which might be a read error. The genes are TRBV4-1 and TRBJ1-4; unclear D gene. Germline V gives CDR1 MGHRA, CDR2 YSYEKL. The CDR3 has 13 amino acids. The DNA of the CDR3 is TGCGCCAGCAACCAACCGGGTGCTGAAAAACTGTTTTTT. Translating it yields CASNQPGAEKLFF.

The CDR3 loop reads CSARDRGTYNEQFF. DNA of the CDR3: TGCAGCGCCAGGGACAGGGGAACCTACAATGAGCAGTTCTTC. The rearrangement links TRBV29-1 to TRBJ2-1; 10 nucleotides align to TRBD1. Trimming removed 7 bases from V and 2 bases from J; junction bases left unmatched: 5. CDR1 is SQVTM, CDR2 ANQGSEA, per germline. The CDR3 sequence is 14 residues long.

The chain employs TRBV5-6 and TRBJ1-2; 9 bases match TRBD1. Germline values: CDR1 SGHDT, CDR2 YYEEEE. This CDR3 comprises 15 residues. The V segment lost 4 bases and the J segment 2 bases; nucleotides outside the gene matches: 6. The DNA for the CDR3 is TGTGCCAGCAGCCCTCCCGGGACAGGGAACTATGGCTACACCTTC. Protein product: CASSPPGTGNYGYTF.

The gene calls are TRBV21-1 and TRBJ2-3; the table's D call, TRBD1, was not checked against the DNA. TRBV21-1 is flagged as a pseudogene. This CDR3 has 15 residues. CDR3: CASTSRGDPTDTQYF. In DNA, the CDR3 is TGTGCCAGCACCAGCAGGGGGGACCCTACAGATACGCAGTATTTT.

V gene TRBV5-1 combines with J gene TRBJ2-6; 7 bases are a match to TRBD2. The junction had 6 bases not matched to a gene; V was cut back by 4 bases and J by 2 bases. CDR1 and CDR2 (germline): SGHRS, YFSETQ. The CDR3 length is 16 residues. CDR3 nucleotides: TGCGCCAGCAGCGTCGGACGGGGGGCTGGGGCCAACGTCCTGACTTTC. Translated, it gives CASSVGRGAGANVLTF.

This chain uses TRBV5-1 with TRBJ2-3; 7 bases are a match to TRBD1. The V segment lost 2 bases and the J segment 2 bases; nucleotides outside the gene matches: 8. Germline V gives CDR1 SGHRS, CDR2 YFSETQ. The CDR3 length is 16 residues. The CDR3: CASSFGDSEYTDTQYF. The CDR3 DNA is TGCGCCAGCAGCTTCGGGGACAGCGAATACACAGATACGCAGTATTTT.

The chain uses TRBV7-9 and TRBJ2-1; D call uncertain. Germline assignment: CDR1 SEHNR and CDR2 FQNEAQ (reference sequence). V was trimmed by 1 base and J by 3 bases, leaving 16 bases between them. The length of the CDR3 is 17 residues. The chain's CDR3 is CASSLESLVGLYNEQFF. CDR3 in DNA: TGTGCCAGCAGCTTAGAATCCCTAGTCGGTCTCTACAATGAGCAGTTCTTC.

The V gene is TRBV13, the J gene TRBJ2-7; 7 bases match TRBD1. Trimming removed 5 bases from V and 2 bases from J; junction bases left unmatched: 6. Looked up from germline, CDR1 is PRHDT and CDR2 is FYEKMQ (reference sequence). The CDR3 is 14 amino acids. Here the CDR3 DNA reads TGTGCCAGCAGCGAAACCGGGACAGCCTACGAGCAGTACGTC. Translating it yields CASSETGTAYEQYV.

This clone has only a few counts. CDR3 sequence reads: CASSPVEGRGNSPLHF. The CDR3 region has the DNA TGTGCCAGCAGCCCTGTTGAAGGGAGGGGAAATTCACCCCTCCACTTT. The chain joins TRBV7-6 to TRBJ1-6, with D perhaps matching TRBD1 (5 bases). CDR3 size: 16 residues. From germline, CDR1 is SGHVS and CDR2 FNYEAQ. V was trimmed by 5 bases and J by 7 bases, leaving 18 bases between them.

The chain employs TRBV18 and TRBJ2-7, with 9 bases that match TRBD1. V shed 0 bases, J shed 6 bases, and the junction held 3 bases outside the gene matches. The CDR3 spans 14 residues. CDR1 and CDR2 from the germline V gene are KGHSH and LQKENI. CDR3 nucleotide sequence: TGTGCCAGCTCACCACCGGGACAGGGTGGCGAGCAGTACTTC. Amino acid sequence: CASSPPGQGGEQYF.

This chain uses TRBV9 with TRBJ1-1; no definite D call. Per germline, CDR1 SGDLS and CDR2 YYNGEE. The CDR3 runs 15 residues. The V end was cut by 0 bases, the J end by 1 base, with 10 bases between. This CDR3 is CASSVVPSSNTEAFF. The CDR3 DNA reads as TGTGCCAGCAGCGTAGTCCCGAGTTCGAACACTGAAGCTTTCTTT.

This chain uses TRBV4-3 with TRBJ2-1; 8 nucleotides agree with TRBD1. Germline loops: CDR1 LGHNA, CDR2 YSLEER. The CDR3 runs to 18 residues. Trimming at V came to 0 bases and at J to 0 bases, leaving 7 bases not matched to a gene. CDR3 coding DNA: TGCGCCAGCAGCCAAGACCCCTCTACAGGGGGCTCCTACAATGAGCAGTTCTTC. The encoded protein is CASSQDPSTGGSYNEQFF.

The rearrangement joins TRBV7-8 to TRBJ1-5; unclear D gene. With 1 base removed from V and 3 bases from J, the gap between germline ends came to 10 bases. Germline loops: CDR1 SGHVS, CDR2 FQNEAQ. The CDR3 runs 15 residues. The DNA of the CDR3 is TGTGCCAGCAGCTTAGTCTTGCAGGCCAATCAGCCCCAGCATTTT. Protein product: CASSLVLQANQPQHF.

The gene calls are TRBV9 and TRBJ2-1; 9 positions agree with TRBD2. The CDR3 extends over 14 amino acids. V dropped 3 bases and J dropped 6; count of bases not matched to a gene: 4. Per germline, CDR1 SGDLS and CDR2 YYNGEE. In DNA, the CDR3 is TGTGCCAGCAGCGCCAGCGGGAGGAGCAATGAGCAGTTCTTC. It yields the protein CASSASGRSNEQFF.

The rearrangement joins TRBV15 to TRBJ1-5, with D possibly being TRBD1 (6 bases). Looked up from germline, CDR1 is LNHNV and CDR2 is YYDKDF (reference sequence). The V end was cut by 1 base, the J end by 3 bases, with 13 bases between. The CDR3 has 16 residues. The chain's CDR3 is CATSRGVDRFNQPQHF. CDR3 DNA: TGTGCCACCAGCAGAGGTGTAGACAGGTTCAATCAGCCCCAGCATTTT. Drawing the rest from reference TRBV15 and TRBJ1-5, the complete variable domain is DAMVIQNPRYQVTQFGKPVTLSCSQTLNHNVMYWYQQKSSQAPKLLFHYYDKDFNNEADTPDNFQSRRPNTSFCFLDIRSPGLGDTAMYLCATSRGVDRFNQPQHFGDGTRLSIL.

The chain uses TRBV30 and TRBJ2-7; perhaps TRBD1 as D (6 bases). This CDR3 comprises 14 residues. V gave up 0 bases and J gave up 3 bases, with 12 bases separating them. CDR1 GTSNPN and CDR2 SVGIG come from the germline V gene (reference sequence). The CDR3 DNA is TGTGCCTGGAGTGTAGGGGACAATTTCTACGAGCAGTACTTC. It yields the protein CAWSVGDNFYEQYF.

This chain joins TRBV4-1 and TRBJ1-2; possibly TRBD1 for D (6 bases). Germline V CDR1 and CDR2: MGHRA, YSYEKL. V was clipped by 2 bases and J by 4 bases, with 17 bases between them. The CDR3 totals 16 residues. DNA for the CDR3: TGCGCCAGCAGCCAAAGAACCGCAGGGGCCCCCTATGGCTACACCTTC. Encoded protein: CASSQRTAGAPYGYTF.

This clone was seen only a few times. The rearrangement links TRBV29-1 to TRBJ2-1; maybe TRBD1 (6 bases). V gave up 1 base and J gave up 6 bases, with 16 bases separating them. Germline CDR1 reads SQVTM; CDR2 reads ANQGSEA. This CDR3 spans 15 amino acids. The CDR3 DNA is TGCAGCGTTGAAGGGGGGACAAAAAAACTCAATGAGCAGTTCTTC. As protein: CSVEGGTKKLNEQFF.

This clone was observed a handful of times. This chain's CDR3 is CASSPSSYNSPLHF. CDR3 coding DNA: TGTGCCAGCAGTCCCAGCTCCTATAATTCACCCCTCCACTTT. V and J are TRBV27 and TRBJ1-6; D gene ambiguous. CDR1 MNHEY and CDR2 SMNVEV come from the germline V gene (reference sequence). The CDR3 contains 14 residues. V shed 5 bases and J shed 0 bases, with 5 bases lying between them.

In this sample, this clone turned up a few times. The chain carries TRBV10-3 and TRBJ1-1; no clear D gene. Looked up from germline, CDR1 is ENHRY and CDR2 is SYGVKD. V was cut by 9 bases and J by 3 bases, with 17 bases left in between. CDR3 length: 14 amino acids. CDR3 protein: CAMRGAGGHTEAFF. The CDR3 nucleotides read TGTGCCATGAGAGGAGCCGGCGGGCACACTGAAGCTTTCTTT.

V and J are TRBV19 and TRBJ2-5; TRBD2 matches 7 bases. V trimming: 0 bases; J trimming: 5 bases; junction bases outside the gene matches: 3. CDR3 size: 14 residues. Per the germline V gene, CDR1 is LNHDA and CDR2 is SQIVND (reference sequence). The CDR3 bases are TGTGCCAGTAGTATAGATAAGGGAGGGGAGACCCAGTACTTC. As protein: CASSIDKGGETQYF. The entire variable domain, with the rest obtained from reference TRBV19 and TRBJ2-5, is as follows: DGGITQSPKYLFRKEGQNVTLSCEQNLNHDAMYWYRQDPGQGLRLIYYSQIVNDFQKGDIAEGYSVSREKKESFPLTVTSAQKNPTAFYLCASSIDKGGETQYFGPGTRLLVL.

This clone showed up just a few times. V is TRBV6-5 and J is TRBJ1-3; TRBD1 aligns across 7 bases. This CDR3 spans 16 amino acids. Germline V gene sequence: CDR1 MNHEY, CDR2 SVGAGI. The V gene end was trimmed by 4 bases and the J gene end by 1 base; junction bases not matched to a gene: 7. The CDR3 here is CASSSDRARSGNTIYF. The CDR3 region has the DNA TGTGCCAGCAGTTCCGACAGGGCTAGGTCTGGAAACACCATATATTTT.